This T cell receptor beta chain stems from a study of T cells in Graves' hyperthyroidism and ophthalmopathy. Deletions cut 4 bases from V and 10 bases from J, with 11 bases between. There are 13 residues in the CDR3. The germline CDR1 and CDR2 sequences are SGHTA and FQGNSA. The table lists this clonotype with a few counts. This may be a read error, as it is one base from a much larger clone. With a duration under 2 months, the hyperthyroidism was newly diagnosed in patients aged 18 to 65. Researchers amplified the TCR beta CDR3 regions from RNA transcripts. HTBI primers drove first-round RT-PCR of the TCR CDR3. One entry per CDR3 protein results from TCRdb running MiXCR on the multiplex PCR reads. The data hold roughly 800,000 distinct CDR3 sequences, with about 38% observed a single time.

The chain uses TRBV7-2 and TRBJ1-6, with D perhaps TRBD1 (5 bases). The source is a man aged 18-30 years with Graves' hyperthyroidism. The specimen sequenced was blood. The chain's CDR3 is CASSSGTGSPLHF. The CDR3 nucleotides read TGTGCCAGCAGCTCAGGGACTGGATCACCCCTCCACTTT.